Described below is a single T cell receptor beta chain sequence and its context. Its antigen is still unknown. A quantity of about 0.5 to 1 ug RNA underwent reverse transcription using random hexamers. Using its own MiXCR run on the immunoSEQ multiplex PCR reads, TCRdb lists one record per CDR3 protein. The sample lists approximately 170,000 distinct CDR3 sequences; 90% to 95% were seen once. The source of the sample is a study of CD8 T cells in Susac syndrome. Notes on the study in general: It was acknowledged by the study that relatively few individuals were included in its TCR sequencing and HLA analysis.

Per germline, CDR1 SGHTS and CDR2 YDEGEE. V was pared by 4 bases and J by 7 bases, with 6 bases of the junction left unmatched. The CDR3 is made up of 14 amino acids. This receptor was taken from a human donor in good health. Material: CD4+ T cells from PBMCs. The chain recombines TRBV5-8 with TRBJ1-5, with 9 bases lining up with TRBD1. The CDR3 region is CASSGGQGGQPQHF. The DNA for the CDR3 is TGTGCCAGCAGCGGGGGACAGGGTGGCCAGCCCCAGCATTTT.